This TCR beta chain was observed in a study of blood T cell repertoires in COVID-19. Study in general: The samples span acute and convalescent COVID-19 from the United States, Italy and Spain.

CDR3 length equals 14 residues. Trimming removed 5 bases at V and 6 bases at J, with 10 bases between. CDR1 and CDR2 (germline): KGHDR, SFDVKD. The data were produced by immunoSEQ multiplex PCR, yet TCRdb's version contains in-frame clones alone and is incomplete. This table holds around 190,000 clones, 84% found once. Sequencing was done on a sample of PBMCs or T cells enriched from blood (not recorded which). The sequence came from a woman aged 25 to 39 who had recovered from COVID-19. The chain combines TRBV24-1 with TRBJ1-6; the D is unclear. The CDR3: CATSAGLFNSPLHF. The CDR3 coding sequence is TGTGCCACCAGTGCAGGCCTATTTAATTCACCCCTCCACTTT.